The 27 T cell receptor beta chains given below trace back to one sample, sequenced in a study of cytomegalovirus exposure and HLA in healthy donors. Primers for the PCR totalled 60 Vbeta and 13 Jbeta. Sequenced by immunoSEQ multiplex PCR; TCRdb stores in-frame clones only, minus some. The table has roughly 100,000 clones, 60% to 85% seen once. Sequenced material: PBMCs. The receptors originated from a woman aged 40 to 55 in good health and CMV-seropositive.

The chain recombines TRBV27 with TRBJ1-4; D call uncertain. The CDR3 covers 14 residues. Germline V CDR1 and CDR2: MNHEY, SMNVEV (reference sequence). The germline V and J ends were trimmed by 3 bases and 8 bases, with 13 bases remaining between them. The CDR3 DNA reads as TGTGCCAGCAGTTTCCCGGGGATAGGGGAAAAACTGTTTTTT. Its protein product is CASSFPGIGEKLFF.

This clone appeared once. One junction end does not reproduce the germline sequence, and a read error may be involved. This sequence joins TRBV7-9 and TRBJ2-7; tentatively, D is TRBD2 (5 bases). Germline lookup yields CDR1 SEHNR and CDR2 FQNEAQ (reference sequence). CDR3 size: 18 residues. CDR3: CSSSLVDRGSPSSYEQYF. The DNA for the CDR3 is TGTTCCAGCAGCTTAGTCGATCGAGGGTCACCGTCCTCCTACGAGCAGTACTTC.

This clone was counted once. The V call is TRBV18, the J call TRBJ1-1; 9 bases agree with TRBD1. CDR1 KGHSH and CDR2 LQKENI come from the germline V gene. V lost 3 bases, J lost 5 bases, and 7 bases stayed unmatched. CDR3 length equals 15 residues. CDR3 sequence reads: CASSPLQGARTEAFF. The DNA of the CDR3 is TGTGCCAGCTCACCGTTACAGGGGGCTCGTACTGAAGCTTTCTTT.

The chain recombines TRBV5-6 with TRBJ2-5, with TRBD1 matching 12 bases. CDR1 and CDR2 (germline): SGHDT, YYEEEE. V dropped 3 bases and J dropped 4; count of bases not matched to a gene: 7. This CDR3 has 16 amino acids. CDR3: CASSSRDRGRSETQYF. In DNA form, the CDR3 reads TGTGCCAGCAGCTCCCGGGACAGGGGGCGATCAGAGACCCAGTACTTC.

The chain couples TRBV6-5 to TRBJ2-5, with 7 bases that match TRBD1. The DNA end is a closer match to TRBJ2-7, so the J assignment may be wrong. This CDR3 is 13 amino acids long. Germline CDR1 MNHEY, CDR2 SVGAGI. The DNA of the CDR3 is TGTGCCAGCTCCAGACAGGGAGTACACGAGCAGTACTTC. Its protein product is CASSRQGVHEQYF.

The chain recombines TRBV27 with TRBJ2-1, with D maybe TRBD2 (6 bases). The V end was cut by 5 bases, the J end by 3 bases, with 17 bases between. The CDR3 is 16 amino acids. Looked up from germline, CDR1 is MNHEY and CDR2 is SMNVEV (reference sequence). The CDR3 sequence is CASSPPEIADYNEQFF. In DNA, the CDR3 is TGTGCCAGCAGTCCTCCGGAAATAGCGGACTACAATGAGCAGTTCTTC.

V gene TRBV4-3 combines with J gene TRBJ2-7; TRBD1 matches 10 bases. V lost 3 bases and J lost 3; bases outside the gene matches: 2. CDR3 length: 14 amino acids. The germline gives CDR1 LGHNA, CDR2 YSLEER. This CDR3 reads CASSQRDRGYEQYF. The DNA of the CDR3 is TGCGCCAGCAGCCAGCGGGACAGGGGCTACGAGCAGTACTTC.

V and J are TRBV18 and TRBJ2-3; D unresolved. Germline CDR1 is KGHSH and CDR2 is LQKENI. Trimming left V 6 bases short and J 4 bases short, with 20 bases between. The CDR3 runs to 16 residues. The CDR3 spells CASSRLGASGADTQYF. CDR3 DNA: TGTGCCAGCTCCCGTCTAGGCGCAAGTGGCGCAGATACGCAGTATTTT.

The CDR3 nucleotides read TGTGCCAGCTCACCACCGGCTCCCACCTACAATGAGCAGTTCTTC. This translates into CASSPPAPTYNEQFF. The chain employs TRBV18 and TRBJ2-1; D remains unclear. The CDR3 extends over 15 amino acids. The V end lost 0 bases, the J end lost 2 bases, and 8 bases lay between the germline ends. CDR1 is KGHSH, CDR2 LQKENI, per germline.

The V and J genes are TRBV6-6 and TRBJ1-5; possible D gene TRBD1, 5 bases. Trimming cost V 9 bases and J 3 bases, with 15 bases left between them. Germline-derived CDR1 and CDR2 are MNHNY and SVGAGI (reference sequence). The CDR3 loop spans 14 amino acids. CDR3 in DNA: TGTGCCAGTTCACCAGACAGCGACAATCAGCCCCAGCATTTT. Translating gives CASSPDSDNQPQHF.

This chain joins TRBV9 and TRBJ1-1, with D possibly matching TRBD1 (6 bases). The CDR3 has 16 residues. The germline V gene encodes CDR1 SGDLS and CDR2 YYNGEE. Trimming cost V 4 bases and J 3 bases, with 19 bases left between them. In DNA, the CDR3 is TGTGCCAGCAGCCCGAGTGGGGGGGCGGGGTACACTGAAGCTTTCTTT. It specifies CASSPSGGAGYTEAFF.

The V call is TRBV28, the J call TRBJ2-7; 10 bases fit TRBD1. The CDR3 totals 16 residues. The trim removed 4 bases at V and 0 bases at J, leaving 6 bases unmatched. CDR1 is MDHEN and CDR2 is SYDVKM in the germline V gene. CDR3 in DNA: TGTGCCAGCAGTTATCCCCGGGACAGGGGCTCCTACGAGCAGTACTTC. Protein: CASSYPRDRGSYEQYF.

The CDR3 loop is CASSHLGAGAPNYGYTF. DNA of the CDR3: TGTGCCAGCAGCCATCTAGGGGCAGGGGCCCCTAACTATGGCTACACCTTC. This chain links TRBV14 with TRBJ1-2, with TRBD1 as a possible D gene (6 bases). Germline V gene data show CDR1 as SGHDN and CDR2 as FVKESK. Trimming removed 3 bases from V and 0 bases from J, with 17 bases in between. This CDR3 is 17 amino acids long.

The CDR3 loop is CASSLTGTGGGEQFF. The CDR3 DNA sequence: TGTGCCAGCAGCTTGACCGGGACAGGGGGGGGTGAGCAGTTCTTC. The chain links TRBV5-6 to TRBJ2-1, with 11 bases fitting TRBD1. V lost 1 base to trimming and J lost 9 bases; unmatched junction nucleotides: 6. Germline V lookup: CDR1 SGHDT, CDR2 YYEEEE. This CDR3 is built from 15 residues. Drawing the rest from reference TRBV5-6 and TRBJ2-1, the complete variable domain is DAGVTQSPTHLIKTRGQQVTLRCSPKSGHDTVSWYQQALGQGPQFIFQYYEEEERQRGNFPDRFSGHQFPNYSSELNVNALLLGDSALYLCASSLTGTGGGEQFFGPGTRLTVL.

This clone was picked up a small number of times. The chain links TRBV6-1 to TRBJ2-7, with D tentatively TRBD1 (6 bases). Trimming took off 7 bases at V and 2 bases at J, with 12 bases between the two ends. Per germline, CDR1 MNHNS and CDR2 SASEGT. This CDR3 is 13 amino acids long. This chain's CDR3 is CASIKDSTYEQYF. The CDR3 nucleotides are TGTGCCAGCATAAAGGACAGTACCTACGAGCAGTACTTC.

This sequence joins TRBV7-2 and TRBJ2-7; 8 bases line up with TRBD2. This CDR3 has 15 amino acids. Germline assignment: CDR1 SGHTA and CDR2 FQGNSA. With 0 bases clipped from V and 4 bases from J, the junction kept 5 bases outside the gene matches. The CDR3 is CASSLARGALYEQYF. The CDR3 region has the DNA TGTGCCAGCAGCTTAGCGCGGGGGGCGCTTTACGAGCAGTACTTC.

The gene calls are TRBV7-9 and TRBJ2-5; tentatively, D is TRBD2 (5 bases). Germline values: CDR1 SEHNR, CDR2 FQNEAQ (reference sequence). This CDR3 is built from 14 residues. V lost 5 bases and J lost 3, with 13 bases in between. This CDR3 reads CASSPSLGEETQYF. The CDR3 DNA reads TGTGCCAGCAGCCCTAGTCTCGGGGAAGAGACCCAGTACTTC.

The CDR3 DNA sequence: TGTGCCAGCAGTCGCCCAGACCAAGAGACCCAGTACTTC. Translating gives CASSRPDQETQYF. The chain uses TRBV27 and TRBJ2-5, with D unclear. The CDR3 is 13 residues long. The V end lost 5 bases, the J end lost 0 bases, and 7 bases lay between the germline ends. Per the germline V gene, CDR1 is MNHEY and CDR2 is SMNVEV (reference sequence).

Written as DNA, the CDR3 is TGCGCCAGCAGCTTGAGGCGGGACTCCTACGAGCAGTACTTC. Its translation is CASSLRRDSYEQYF. The rearrangement links TRBV5-1 to TRBJ2-7; the D gene is possibly TRBD2 (6 bases). Germline CDR1 and CDR2: SGHRS and YFSETQ. V was clipped by 1 base and J by 0 bases, with 8 bases between them. The CDR3 loop spans 14 amino acids.

The rearrangement uses TRBV5-4 and TRBJ2-1; TRBD2 matches 8 bases. The J segment lost 10 bases and the V segment lost 4 bases, leaving 10 bases of the junction unmatched. There are 14 residues in the CDR3. Per the germline V gene, CDR1 is SGHNT and CDR2 is YYREEE (reference sequence). In DNA form, the CDR3 reads TGTGCCAGCAGCACCTGGACTAGCCCGGGGGAGCAGTTCTTC. This encodes CASSTWTSPGEQFF.

The chain uses TRBV18 and TRBJ2-3, with TRBD1 matching 8 bases. Losses at the gene ends were 3 bases for V and 0 bases for J; bases not matched to a gene: 2. The CDR3 is 15 residues long. CDR1 is KGHSH and CDR2 is LQKENI in the germline V gene. The DNA of the CDR3 is TGTGCCAGCTCACCTTGGACAGGGAGCACAGATACGCAGTATTTT. Translated: CASSPWTGSTDTQYF.

This sequence joins TRBV6-5 and TRBJ2-1; 9 nucleotides match TRBD1. Germline loops: CDR1 MNHEY, CDR2 SVGAGI. CDR3 length: 13 amino acids. Trimming removed 7 bases from V and 7 bases from J; junction bases left unmatched: 5. The CDR3: CASNRQGVNEQFF. The CDR3 DNA follows: TGTGCCAGCAACCGACAGGGGGTGAATGAGCAGTTCTTC.

In this sample, this clone turned up a few times. The chain carries TRBV5-1 and TRBJ1-2; perhaps TRBD1 as D (6 bases). V lost 4 bases and J 4 bases, leaving 14 bases between the germline ends. The CDR3 consists of 14 residues. Germline CDR1 reads SGHRS; CDR2 reads YFSETQ. In nucleotides, the CDR3 is TGCGCCAGCAGCATCTACGACAGGAGCTATGGCTACACCTTC. Protein: CASSIYDRSYGYTF.

V is TRBV5-4 and J is TRBJ1-6, with a possible D match to TRBD1 (5 bases). Trimming shortened V by 9 bases and J by 11 bases, and 24 bases separated the two germline ends. Germline V lookup: CDR1 SGHNT, CDR2 YYREEE (reference sequence). This CDR3 is built from 15 residues. Here the CDR3 DNA reads TGTGCCACCCAGCGAGGGGCGGGGTGGAGTACACCCCTCCACTTT. Amino acids: CATQRGAGWSTPLHF.

The rearrangement links TRBV7-9 to TRBJ2-7; 9 bases map to TRBD1. CDR1 is SEHNR, CDR2 FQNEAQ, per germline (reference sequence). Unmatched junction bases numbered 6, after V lost 8 bases and J lost 4 bases. The CDR3 has 13 residues. CDR3 in amino acids: CASGPGTGYEQYF. The CDR3 DNA follows: TGTGCCAGCGGACCCGGGACAGGGTACGAGCAGTACTTC.

The chain is built from TRBV5-4 and TRBJ2-7; 9 nucleotides align to TRBD1. Germline trimming cut 6 bases from V and 4 bases from J; bases unmatched to any gene: 8. The CDR3 consists of 14 residues. Germline CDR1 and CDR2: SGHNT and YYREEE (reference sequence). CDR3 in amino acids: CASNPGTGFYEQYF. The CDR3 nucleotides are TGTGCCAGCAACCCCGGGACAGGGTTTTACGAGCAGTACTTC.

V usage is TRBV5-1 and J usage is TRBJ1-1; 7 bases are a match to TRBD1. J lost 3 bases, V lost 4 bases, and 9 bases had no gene match. The germline gives CDR1 SGHRS, CDR2 YFSETQ. The CDR3 is 15 amino acids. CDR3 DNA sequence: TGCGCCAGCAGCCCGCAGGGGGTGGGGTACACTGAAGCTTTCTTT. Amino acids: CASSPQGVGYTEAFF.